This T cell receptor (beta chain) was profiled in a study of cytomegalovirus exposure and HLA in healthy donors (dated by TCRdb to between 2016 and 2019). Background for the entire study: In an earlier analysis of around 540 of the donors, roughly 300 Gb of sequence data and 90 million to 120 million unique TCR beta sequences from about 190 million T cells were reported. In a later genetic analysis, genome-wide SNP genotypes for about 65% of the 666 donors were used, and that subset was treated as a discovery cohort. HLA typing covered class I and class II loci at four-digit resolution. In addition to the first cohort of 500 to 850 subjects, a separate validation cohort of 120 different subjects was used. A later analysis re-analyzed previously published TCR beta repertoires from 660 or so donors and added high-resolution HLA genotyping to study TCR occurrence patterns. The study profiled the T cell repertoires of under 850 subjects by immunosequencing and related them to cytomegalovirus serostatus. To predict cytomegalovirus infection status, the study combined high-throughput TCR immunosequencing, statistical association of individual TCRs with disease status, and machine learning. Across around 400 genotyped donors of the cohort, an average of roughly 230,000 unique TCR beta nucleotide sequences per donor were sequenced, and approximately 17% of those sequences were non-productive. In an earlier analysis of more than 550 of the donors, high-throughput TCR beta sequencing was used to judge whether each TCR beta V gene segment behaved as functional or pseudogenic. The aim of the study was to test whether cataloging public T cell receptors could identify signatures of past pathogen exposure. All discovery cohort repertoires had been generated using a single sequencing platform. The later analysis used no new phenotypic data to find candidate immune exposures, relying instead on TCR beta sequences and their occurrence across donors. An early release covering 500 to 750 HLA-typed donors comprised 250 to 350 gigabases of sequencing data and around 85 million unique TCR sequences. Typing coverage differed by locus: A, B, C, DRB1 and DQB1 were typed in roughly 620-640 donors, DQA1 in roughly 500, DPA1 in 600 to 610, and DPB1 in around 490. Donor age, sex, ethnicity and CMV serostatus were compiled alongside the repertoire data. Because of strong linkage in the cohort, five DR-DQ haplotypes were treated as single units for association and clustering. Among the roughly 430 genotyped donors, approximately 76% belonged to the genetic ancestry cluster associated with self-reported Caucasian donors.

In total, 500 to 700 healthy bone marrow donors made up the cohort. At the time of sampling, all cohort members were nominally healthy, though unrecorded immune exposures were likely present. The donor tested CMV seronegative and was one of the 352 seronegative cohort members. Every donor gave a peripheral blood sample, and the peripheral blood mononuclear cells from that sample were used for TCR beta sequencing. The Qiagen DNeasy Blood Extraction Kit was used to extract genomic DNA from the blood cell samples. On this clone: The target of this receptor is not known. No clone much larger than this one lies a single base away; base qualities are absent.

The full study reports these points: A group of highly shared sequence variants was considered likely to be a technical artifact of the sequencing pipeline. Some IMGT-functional V segments, including TRBV6-2 and TRBV6-3, could not be distinguished by the 87-base-pair reads and were therefore excluded. In this cohort, only TCR beta chains were sequenced, and detectable features were limited by the absence of alpha or paired-chain data. The only immune exposure information available for the cohort was CMV serostatus. In a later genetic analysis, a missense DCLRE1C variant was associated with V-gene and J-gene trimming of TCR beta chains, and the association was replicated in an independent cohort. Most CMV-associated TCR beta chains appeared to be HLA-restricted in a later analysis, and the HLA associations seemed to be driven largely by CMV exposure. Assigning TCR associations to individual alleles was difficult when HLA alleles, especially DR and DQ, strongly co-occurred. Correlated functional status among segregating V segments might reflect linkage disequilibrium, but an unknown experimental factor could not be ruled out. Compared with the roughly 600-donor mean, donors in an Asian-associated ancestry cluster had fewer N-insertions in productive TCRs, according to a later genetic analysis. In an earlier analysis of around 600 of the donors, most TCR beta V segments appeared in productive rearrangements about 87% or about 30% of the time, broadly matching IMGT annotations. The classifier was reported to diagnose cytomegalovirus status with high specificity and sensitivity in both the original and validation cohorts. A few of the identified cytomegalovirus-associated TCR beta chains were confirmed in vitro to be specific for cytomegalovirus antigens. In a later analysis, TCR association rates were found to vary across HLA loci, with the most associated TCRs seen for DRB1 alleles and the fewest for HLA-C alleles. Several of the top co-occurrence clusters appeared to be linked to parvovirus B19, influenza, CMV and Epstein-Barr virus, according to a later analysis. A total of fewer than 200 TCR beta chains were listed by the study as associated with cytomegalovirus. Because HLA typing was unavailable for some donors at each locus, only the typed subset was used in association tests. The presence/absence analyses assumed that sequencing depth was roughly uniform across donors, and that assumption may not be true. A further reported finding was that TCR beta sequences accurately predicted the HLA-A and HLA-B alleles for most subjects in the first cohort. Compared with equally common non-associated chains, HLA-associated TCR beta chains in a later analysis were more clonally expanded and had lower generation probabilities. Because counts were too low, around 18 rarely observed V segments, including chromosome 9 orphons, were left out of the earlier analysis of 587 of the donors. At a false discovery rate of 0.05, a later analysis linked around 17,000 TCR beta sequences to specific HLA alleles. The authors suggested that the approach could potentially be extended to other disease states and immunological phenotypes. Most TCR sequences were seen in very few donors, while some public TCRs were found in many individuals.

Library preparation employed the immunoSEQ multiplex PCR assay. For the multiplex PCR, a mixture combining 60 forward primers for TCR Vbeta segments and 13 reverse primers for TCR Jbeta segments was used. Amplification of the CDR3 region of rearranged TCR beta genes was performed with a multiplex PCR assay on genomic DNA. The Illumina HiSeq System was used to sequence the amplified TCR beta libraries as 87-base-pair reads. The paper's data handling went like this. Across the 666 repertoires, a later analysis counted tens of millions of unique TCR beta chains, roughly 11 million of which were shared by at least two donors. Raw reads were error-corrected and collapsed into unique sequences with a nearest-neighbor algorithm that merged closely related sequences to remove PCR and sequencing errors. Alignment of CDR3 sequences to IMGT reference sequences was used to assign V, D and J gene segments. For a sequence to be retained, at least a six-nucleotide match to both a V gene segment and a J gene segment was required. Rearrangements were classified as productive when the CDR3 lacked stop codons and remained in frame with V and J, and all other rearrangements were classified as non-productive. Following IMGT convention, CDR3 was defined as the stretch from the second conserved V-encoded cysteine to the conserved J-encoded phenylalanine. In an earlier analysis of around 640 of the donors, sequences lacking an unambiguous match to a single V gene segment were excluded. In an earlier analysis of approximately 610 of the donors, V segments were called functional above 56.7% productive rearrangements and were called segregating when the between-donor standard deviation exceeded 5%. A statistical classification framework was developed to diagnose cytomegalovirus status using the catalog of TCR beta chain sequences. In a later analysis, TCR nucleotide sequences were compared against IMGT/GENE-DB human TR gene sequences so that V and J genes could be assigned. The TCRdist pipeline was used in a later analysis to assign CDR3 sequences and most-parsimonious VDJ recombination scenarios. In a later analysis, each TCR beta chain was defined by its CDR3 amino acid sequence together with its V-gene family, and reads lacking a unique V-gene family were excluded. To address suspected cross-contamination and a sequencing artifact, a later analysis removed under 600 highly shared, low-generation-probability nucleotide sequences. A later analysis calculated a clonal expansion index for each public chain from normalized within-repertoire ranks of inferred template counts. Generation probabilities in a later analysis came from a VDJ recombination model fitted to out-of-frame rearrangements, and those results were checked against IGoR. A later analysis scored TCR-TCR, TCR-HLA and TCR-CMV co-occurrence with hypergeometric tests, applying a repertoire-size bias correction to TCR pairs. False discovery rates were estimated in a later analysis by permuting HLA or CMV assignments 20 times. In a later analysis, co-occurring TCRs were grouped with DBSCAN, and TCRdist sequence similarity was added when clustering was performed within HLA-allele-positive subsets. Co-occurrence clustering excluded repertoires with fewer than 30,000 or more than 120,000 public chains, plus five with anomalous nucleotide sharing. Here the immuneACCESS table is served through TCRdb, limited to in-frame sequences with V and J called. Missing clones are a known gap in these copies; in checked studies unresolved V genes cover under half, and the rest lacks a known reason. V and J calls and clone size follow that table, whereas D and trimming were derived from the DNA. Here the sample has roughly 200,000 clones; 70% to 80% occur a single time. Jointly, the top ten make up about 1.9% of the sample.

The V and J ends are trimmed by 7 bases and 6 bases, leaving 10 bases between them. The CDR3 spans 11 residues, from the cysteine through the phenylalanine. CDR3 DNA is the only sequence kept; it has 33 bases, read in frame from the first base. Taken from the germline V gene, the CDR1 and CDR2 loops are SQVTM and ANQGSEA. What was sequenced was PBMCs. The rearrangement combines TRBV29-1 with TRBJ2-4; perhaps TRBD1 is the D gene, with 5 bases matching. This clonotype originated in a man aged 25-45 years in good health and CMV-seronegative. The CDR3 protein: CSATDRNIQYF. The base sequence is TGCAGCGCCACCGACAGAAACATTCAGTACTTC.